The clone carrying this T cell receptor beta chain was seen a handful of times. Other DNA sequences of this sample code for an identical CDR3. The study reverse transcribed the entire isolated RNA, so it sequenced expressed TCRB transcripts. Using immunoSEQ multiplex PCR, the repertoire was profiled, and TCRdb retains in-frame clones only, with some absent. In the table there are hundreds of thousands of clones, over 25% of which are singletons. The data were taken from a study of beta chain features in type 1 diabetes. Study summary: Cells sorted and examined across all samples totaled over 95 million.

This CDR3 is built from 15 residues. After removal of 2 bases from V and 0 bases from J, the junction contained 1 base not matched to a gene. Germline V gene sequence: CDR1 SGHNT, CDR2 YYREEE (reference sequence). This receptor was obtained from a man aged 18 to 35 in good health. The sequencing sample was made of naive CD4+ T cells from blood. This chain connects TRBV5-4 to TRBJ2-3, with 9 nucleotides matching TRBD2. This CDR3 is CASSLTSGSTDTQYF. The CDR3 DNA reads TGTGCCAGCAGCTTAACTAGCGGGAGCACAGATACGCAGTATTTT.